The next 5 T cell receptor beta chains were all read from a single sample in a study of beta chain features in type 1 diabetes (dated by TCRdb to 2017 to 2018). The library was generated by the immunoSEQ multiplex PCR assay. The High Capacity cDNA Reverse Transcription Kit was used to reverse transcribe all of the isolated RNA, meaning that expressed TCRB transcripts were what got sequenced. The table was pulled from immuneACCESS by TCRdb, which kept in-frame rearrangements only. Such tables lose some clones; where checked, under half of the loss comes from unresolved V genes, and the rest has no known cause. The sample table lists about 650,000 clones, roughly 12% of them with a count of one. The ten largest clones capture more than 0.09% of the sample. These receptors are not linked to any known antigen. Summary of the overall study and its limitations: In all four CD4+ subsets, TCRB CDR3 length was moderately but significantly shorter in type 1 diabetes patients.

Sequenced input: naive CD4+ T cells from blood. Interpreted using the paper, the cell subset or site label stands for: true naive CD4+ T cells. The receptors shown here come from a young man with type 1 diabetes.

This clone was observed a handful of times. The gene calls are TRBV28 and TRBJ2-5; D possibly matches TRBD1 or TRBD2 (5 bases each). Trimming took 8 bases from V and 5 from J, leaving 15 bases between them. This CDR3 region has 13 residues. Germline values: CDR1 MDHEN, CDR2 SYDVKM. CDR3 loop: CASQRGDGETQYF. CDR3 nucleotides: TGTGCCAGCCAGAGAGGGGATGGGGAGACCCAGTACTTC.

Points on this clone: A much larger clone is a single base away; this may be a read error. The same CDR3 also results from other DNA sequences found in this sample. V and J are TRBV7-9 and TRBJ1-2; D call uncertain. CDR3 length equals 14 residues. Trimming pared 1 base from V and 2 bases from J, leaving 8 bases between. Germline CDR1 and CDR2: SEHNR and FQNEAQ (reference sequence). CDR3 DNA: TGTGCCAGCAGCTTAGAGGGCGCCAACTATGGCTACACCTTC. This codes for CASSLEGANYGYTF. The variable domain in full, completed from reference TRBV7-9 and TRBJ1-2, reads DTGVSQNPRHKITKRGQNVTFRCDPISEHNRLYWYRQTLGQGPEFLTYFQNEAQLEKSRLLSDRFSAERPKGSFSTLEIQRTEQGDSAMYLCASSLEGANYGYTFGSGTRLTVV.

This clone has a handful of counts. The genes are TRBV5-4 and TRBJ2-1; 9 bases are shared with TRBD2. Germline trimming cut 0 bases from V and 4 bases from J; bases unmatched to any gene: 14. Germline loops: CDR1 SGHNT, CDR2 YYREEE (reference sequence). The CDR3 is made up of 19 amino acids. The DNA of the CDR3 is TGTGCCAGCAGCTTGGGACCTAGCGGGGTCCCCTCCGCATACAATGAGCAGTTCTTC. It codes for CASSLGPSGVPSAYNEQFF.

This chain joins TRBV5-1 and TRBJ2-5, with D maybe TRBD1 (5 bases). V was pared by 0 bases and J by 2 bases, with 11 bases between. CDR3 size: 15 residues. In germline, CDR1 is SGHRS, CDR2 YFSETQ. CDR3 coding DNA: TGCGCCAGCAGCTTGGCGTATACAGGTCAAGAGACCCAGTACTTC. This sequence encodes CASSLAYTGQETQYF.

V gene TRBV27 combines with J gene TRBJ2-3, with no clear D. This CDR3 is built from 14 residues. V was clipped by 4 bases and J by 2 bases, with 10 bases between them. Per germline, CDR1 MNHEY and CDR2 SMNVEV (reference sequence). The CDR3 DNA reads TGTGCCAGCAGTTCCCACCAGGACACAGATACGCAGTATTTT. Amino acid sequence: CASSSHQDTDTQYF.